These 14 T cell receptor beta chains share one sample of origin, sequenced in a study. The table came from immunoSEQ multiplex PCR; TCRdb's copy has only in-frame clones and leaves some out. The table shows approximately 70,000 clones, with around 93% occurring only once. The sequencing input was PBMCs. These receptors came from a man aged 35-49 years with rheumatoid arthritis.

This chain connects TRBV6-2 or TRBV6-3 to TRBJ1-4, with a possible D match to TRBD1 (5 bases). CDR1 and CDR2 (germline): MNHEY, SVGEGT. Trimming stripped 2 bases from V and 4 bases from J, with 14 bases between. The CDR3 has 16 amino acids. CDR3 DNA: TGTGCCAGCAGTTACCCACGAAGGGGATATAATGAAAAACTGTTTTTT. This codes for CASSYPRRGYNEKLFF.

The chain joins TRBV7-9 to TRBJ2-7; 9 nucleotides match TRBD1. The CDR3 totals 17 residues. The junction had 15 bases not matched to a gene; V was cut back by 3 bases and J by 6 bases. CDR1 and CDR2 from the germline V gene are SEHNR and FQNEAQ (reference sequence). CDR3 region: CASSFLDTGTGRGEQYF. The CDR3 coding sequence is TGTGCCAGCAGCTTCCTAGACACCGGGACAGGGAGGGGCGAGCAGTACTTC. The whole variable domain, remainder taken from reference TRBV7-9 and TRBJ2-7, is DTGVSQNPRHKITKRGQNVTFRCDPISEHNRLYWYRQTLGQGPEFLTYFQNEAQLEKSRLLSDRFSAERPKGSFSTLEIQRTEQGDSAMYLCASSFLDTGTGRGEQYFGPGTRLTVT.

This sequence joins TRBV28 and TRBJ2-6, with 8 bases matching TRBD1. Losses at the gene ends were 6 bases for V and 4 bases for J; bases not matched to a gene: 5. The CDR3 is 15 residues long. In germline, CDR1 is MDHEN, CDR2 SYDVKM. The CDR3 DNA is TGTGCCAGCAGCCCCAGGGGGCCCGGGGCCAACGTCCTGACTTTC. Amino acids: CASSPRGPGANVLTF.

The V and J genes are TRBV30 and TRBJ2-2; 9 bases are shared with TRBD2. The CDR3 runs to 15 residues. The V gene's germline CDR1 is GTSNPN and CDR2 SVGIG (reference sequence). The V segment lost 3 bases and the J segment 4 bases; nucleotides outside the gene matches: 6. The CDR3 sequence: CAWRPLAGATGELFF. In DNA form, the CDR3 reads TGTGCCTGGAGACCTTTAGCGGGAGCCACCGGGGAGCTGTTTTTT.

The chain combines TRBV19 with TRBJ2-7; TRBD1 matches at 10 bases. Germline trimming cut 4 bases from V and 5 bases from J; bases unmatched to any gene: 2. The CDR3 is 13 amino acids. Germline lookup yields CDR1 LNHDA and CDR2 SQIVND (reference sequence). CDR3 residues: CASSTGTGDEQYF. For the CDR3, the DNA is TGTGCCAGTAGTACCGGGACAGGGGACGAGCAGTACTTC.

The V call is TRBV4-2, the J call TRBJ2-1, with 7 nucleotides matching TRBD2. The CDR3 covers 16 residues. The germline gives CDR1 LGHNA, CDR2 YNFKEQ. J was trimmed by 2 bases and V by 2 bases; bases with no gene match: 6. CDR3 in amino acids: CASSQKLATTYNEQFF. CDR3 nucleotides: TGTGCCAGCAGCCAAAAACTAGCGACTACCTACAATGAGCAGTTCTTC.

This clone came up once. The J gene is TRBJ2-5, the V gene TRBV5-1, with 9 bases matching TRBD2. The CDR3 length is 18 residues. Trimming took 4 bases from V and 4 from J; bases not matched to a gene: 17. Germline CDR1 SGHRS, CDR2 YFSETQ. The DNA for the CDR3 is TGCGCCAGCAGCCGTGGGACCGCGACTGGACTAGCGCGAGAGACCCAGTACTTC. Protein sequence: CASSRGTATGLARETQYF.

The V call is TRBV30, the J call TRBJ2-3, with 11 bases aligning to TRBD2. Germline V gene lookup returns CDR1 GTSNPN and CDR2 SVGIG (reference sequence). The CDR3 has 15 residues. The ends lost 0 bases at V and 5 bases at J; junction bases unmatched: 4. The CDR3 region is CAWSVGLAGGDTQYF. CDR3 nucleotides: TGTGCCTGGAGTGTCGGACTAGCGGGTGGAGATACGCAGTATTTT.

The CDR3 DNA reads TGTGCCACCAGTGACTCGGGACGGCCGAGCTCCTACAATGAGCAGTTCTTC. Its translation is CATSDSGRPSSYNEQFF. The chain recombines TRBV24-1 with TRBJ2-1; D is perhaps TRBD1 or TRBD2 (5 bases each). This CDR3 comprises 17 residues. The V end was cut by 4 bases, the J end by 0 bases, with 15 bases between. Germline V gene lookup returns CDR1 KGHDR and CDR2 SFDVKD.

This chain connects TRBV19 to TRBJ2-3; no clear D gene. Germline V gene data show CDR1 as LNHDA and CDR2 as SQIVND (reference sequence). CDR3 length: 14 amino acids. Trimming cost V 2 bases and J 2 bases, with 8 bases left between them. The CDR3 nucleotides are TGTGCCAGTAGTATATTGGCGAACACAGATACGCAGTATTTT. Protein product: CASSILANTDTQYF. Full variable domain (rest looked up from reference TRBV19 and TRBJ2-3): DGGITQSPKYLFRKEGQNVTLSCEQNLNHDAMYWYRQDPGQGLRLIYYSQIVNDFQKGDIAEGYSVSREKKESFPLTVTSAQKNPTAFYLCASSILANTDTQYFGPGTRLTVL.

The chain joins TRBV5-8 to TRBJ1-2; 7 bases are a match to TRBD1. CDR1 SGHTS and CDR2 YDEGEE come from the germline V gene. Trimming cost V 4 bases and J 5 bases; bases outside gene matches: 8. The CDR3 is 14 amino acids. The DNA for the CDR3 is TGTGCCAGCAGCGGACAACAGGGGTATTATGGCTACACCTTC. Amino acid sequence: CASSGQQGYYGYTF. Full variable domain (rest looked up from reference TRBV5-8 and TRBJ1-2): EAGVTQSPTHLIKTRGQQATLRCSPISGHTSVYWYQQALGLGLQFLLWYDEGEERNRGNFPPRFSGRQFPNYSSELNVNALELEDSALYLCASSGQQGYYGYTFGSGTRLTVV.

The genes are TRBV24-1 and TRBJ2-2; no definite D call. Trimming removed 4 bases at V and 2 bases at J, with 10 bases between. Germline V gives CDR1 KGHDR, CDR2 SFDVKD. The CDR3 loop spans 15 amino acids. For the CDR3, the DNA is TGTGCCACCAGTGAGGCTGGAACCAACACCGGGGAGCTGTTTTTT. Amino acids: CATSEAGTNTGELFF.

This chain connects TRBV7-9 to TRBJ2-7; 7 bases agree with TRBD1. Germline V lookup: CDR1 SEHNR, CDR2 FQNEAQ (reference sequence). This CDR3 is 14 amino acids long. J lost 3 bases, V lost 6 bases, and 8 bases had no gene match. In DNA form, the CDR3 reads TGTGCCAGCAGTCGCACCGACAGGGACTACGAGCAGTACTTC. Translation gives CASSRTDRDYEQYF.

The chain employs TRBV6-5 and TRBJ2-3; D ambiguous. The V gene lost 1 base and the J gene lost 5 bases, with 10 bases spanning the gap. Germline V gives CDR1 MNHEY, CDR2 SVGAGI. This CDR3 has 14 residues. CDR3 DNA: TGTGCCAGCAGTTACTTGCTAGGCATAGATACGCAGTATTTT. It specifies CASSYLLGIDTQYF.